Listed below are T cell receptor beta chains from one sample, sequenced in a study of T cell responses to AZD1222 COVID-19 vaccine. Profiled with immunoSEQ multiplex PCR; TCRdb holds only in-frame clones, not every one. The data show about 160,000 clones, 75% to 95% seen once. Sequencing used peripheral blood, obtained 28 days after the second AZD1222 dose. These receptors were obtained from an adult who received the AZD1222 COVID-19 vaccine. Each CDR3 is given with its conserved first and last residue. D genes are given only for firm matches. Part of the rows lack a size; the others show once, few, many or a class for expanded clones.

D: TRBD2; J: TRBJ2-1; V: TRBV30; size: NA; DNA: TGTGCCTGGAGTGTACGTCTAGCGGGAGAGGGGAATGAGCAGTTCTTC; CDR3: CAWSVRLAGEGNEQFF
D: TRBD2; J: TRBJ2-5; V: TRBV5-1; size: NA; DNA: TGCGCCAGCAGCTTGGGTAGCGGGGGACAAGAGACCCAGTACTTC; CDR3: CASSLGSGGQETQYF
D: TRBD1; J: TRBJ1-2; V: TRBV29-1; size: NA; DNA: TGCAGCGCCACGACAGGGGATGGCTACACCTTC; CDR3: CSATTGDGYTF
D: TRBD2; J: TRBJ2-7; V: TRBV7-9; size: NA; DNA: TGTGCCAGCCGCGGTGGGGGGGAGAGGTCCTACGAGCAGTACTTC; CDR3: CASRGGGERSYEQYF
D: NA; J: TRBJ1-2; V: TRBV3-1/TRBV3-2; size: once; DNA: TGTGCCAGCAGCCAAGTACGGACCTATGGCTACACCTTC; CDR3: CASSQVRTYGYTF
D: NA; J: TRBJ2-1; V: TRBV6-6; size: NA; DNA: TGTGCCAGCTTGGACACCCCAAGCTCCTACAATGAGCAGTTCTTC; CDR3: CASLDTPSSYNEQFF
D: NA; J: TRBJ1-1; V: TRBV6-5; size: NA; DNA: TGTGCCAGCAGGGACTCTGAAGCTTTCTTT; CDR3: CASRDSEAFF
D: NA; J: TRBJ1-1; V: TRBV3-1/TRBV3-2; size: NA; DNA: TGTGCCAGCAGCCAAGAGGTGGTTCTACGGCGTACCGACCTTGAAGCTTTCTTT; CDR3: CASSQEVVLRRTDLEAFF
D: TRBD1; J: TRBJ1-4; V: TRBV27; size: NA; DNA: TGTGCCAGCAGTCCGCGGACAGGGCGTAATGAAAAACTGTTTTTT; CDR3: CASSPRTGRNEKLFF
D: TRBD1; J: TRBJ2-2; V: TRBV10-1; size: NA; DNA: TGCGCCAGCAGCAGGGGACAGGTTGCGAGTTCAAACACCGGGGAGCTGTTTTTT; CDR3: CASSRGQVASSNTGELFF
D: NA; J: TRBJ1-3; V: TRBV28; size: NA; DNA: TGTGCCAGCATTTCGGGAAACACCATATATTTT; CDR3: CASISGNTIYF
D: TRBD1; J: TRBJ2-1; V: TRBV29-1; size: NA; DNA: TGCAGCGTAGAGAAATCAGGGGGCGAGCAGTTCTTC; CDR3: CSVEKSGGEQFF
D: NA; J: TRBJ1-5; V: TRBV27; size: NA; DNA: TGTGCCAGCAGTTTAAGACCAGGTGATAGCAATCAGCCCCAGCATTTT; CDR3: CASSLRPGDSNQPQHF
D: NA; J: TRBJ2-2; V: TRBV5-5; size: NA; DNA: TGTGCCAGCAGCTTGGCTCCCGCCACCGGGGAGCTGTTTTTT; CDR3: CASSLAPATGELFF
D: NA; J: TRBJ1-5; V: TRBV28; size: NA; DNA: TGTGCCAGCAGTTCCCGAGGGCCGGCGCCCCAGCATTTT; CDR3: CASSSRGPAPQHF
D: TRBD1; J: TRBJ2-6; V: TRBV7-9; size: NA; DNA: TGTGCCAGCGACCCACGGACAGGGTTCTTTGGGGCCAACGTCCTGACTTTC; CDR3: CASDPRTGFFGANVLTF
D: NA; J: TRBJ1-3; V: TRBV5-5; size: NA; DNA: TGTGCCAGCAGCTTGAGTTCACAGTTAAACACCATATATTTT; CDR3: CASSLSSQLNTIYF
D: NA; J: TRBJ1-6; V: TRBV4-1; size: NA; DNA: TGCGCCAGCAGCCAAGGGCCGAGCTCCTATAATTCACCCCTCCACTTT; CDR3: CASSQGPSSYNSPLHF
D: NA; J: TRBJ2-5; V: TRBV5-6; size: NA; DNA: TGTGCCAGCAGCTTGGGGCGGGAGACCCAGTACTTC; CDR3: CASSLGRETQYF
D: NA; J: TRBJ1-5; V: TRBV2; size: NA; DNA: TGTGCCAGCAGTGGAGGGGCTCCCCCACAGCCCCAGCATTTT; CDR3: CASSGGAPPQPQHF
D: NA; J: TRBJ2-7; V: TRBV5-6; size: NA; DNA: TGTGCCAGCAGCTTGGGGCCCTACGCCAGAGAGGCCTACGAGCAGTACTTC; CDR3: CASSLGPYAREAYEQYF
D: TRBD2; J: TRBJ2-2; V: TRBV11-3; size: NA; DNA: TGTGCCAGCAGCTTAGTTCTAGCGGGAGTCACCGGGGAGCTGTTTTTT; CDR3: CASSLVLAGVTGELFF
D: TRBD1; J: TRBJ2-1; V: TRBV24-1; size: NA; DNA: TGTGCCACCAGTGATGCCACAGGGGGCAATGAGCAGTTCTTC; CDR3: CATSDATGGNEQFF
D: TRBD2; J: TRBJ2-1; V: TRBV11-2; size: NA; DNA: TGTGCCAGCAGCTTAGGTACTAGCGGGAGGTCCCCCTACAATGAGCAGTTCTTC; CDR3: CASSLGTSGRSPYNEQFF
D: TRBD2; J: TRBJ2-7; V: TRBV10-3; size: NA; DNA: TGTGCCATCAGTGATACGGGAGGGTCCGAGCAGTACTTC; CDR3: CAISDTGGSEQYF
D: NA; J: TRBJ1-3; V: TRBV5-1; size: NA; DNA: TGCGCCAGCAGCTTGGAAGGCAGTTTAGGGAACACCATATATTTT; CDR3: CASSLEGSLGNTIYF
D: NA; J: TRBJ2-5; V: TRBV27; size: NA; DNA: TGTGCCAGCAGTTTATCGAGGCCTCACACAGGAGAGACCCAGTACTTC; CDR3: CASSLSRPHTGETQYF
D: NA; J: TRBJ1-1; V: TRBV19; size: NA; DNA: TGTGCCAGTAGTATCCGGGGGCCCACTGAAGCTTTCTTT; CDR3: CASSIRGPTEAFF
D: NA; J: TRBJ1-1; V: TRBV24-1; size: NA; DNA: TGTGCCACCAGTGATTCTACAGGGTCGGGTTCGGCTTTCTTT; CDR3: CATSDSTGSGSAFF
D: TRBD1; J: TRBJ1-2; V: TRBV6-6; size: NA; DNA: TGTGCCAGCAGTTTAGGACAGGCCTCTGGCTACACCTTC; CDR3: CASSLGQASGYTF
D: TRBD2; J: TRBJ2-1; V: TRBV11-2; size: NA; DNA: TGTGCCAGCGGAGCGGGAGTTCTTTACAATGAGCAGTTCTTC; CDR3: CASGAGVLYNEQFF
D: TRBD1; J: TRBJ1-2; V: TRBV29-1; size: NA; DNA: TGCAGCGTACGGACAGGGGACTATGGCTACACCTTC; CDR3: CSVRTGDYGYTF
D: NA; J: TRBJ2-5; V: TRBV19; size: NA; DNA: TGTGCCAGTAGCCTGGACTGGCCGGAGACCCAGTACTTC; CDR3: CASSLDWPETQYF
D: NA; J: TRBJ1-2; V: TRBV5-1; size: NA; DNA: TGCGCCAGCAGCTTGGAGGGCTCGTCGGGCTATGGCTACACCTTC; CDR3: CASSLEGSSGYGYTF
D: NA; J: TRBJ1-1; V: TRBV7-8; size: once; DNA: TGTGCCAGCAGCTTGTCAGGCAACACTGAAGCTTTCTTT; CDR3: CASSLSGNTEAFF
D: TRBD1; J: TRBJ1-2; V: TRBV3-1/TRBV3-2; size: NA; DNA: TGTGCCAGCAGCCAAGGGACAGGCGGCTACACCTTC; CDR3: CASSQGTGGYTF
D: NA; J: TRBJ2-2; V: TRBV5-6; size: NA; DNA: TGTGCCAGCAGCCCCGTTAGCTCCTCGAACACCGGGGAGCTGTTTTTT; CDR3: CASSPVSSSNTGELFF
D: TRBD2; J: TRBJ2-7; V: TRBV28; size: once; DNA: TGTGCCAGCAGGGTAGCGGGGGAGCAGTACTTC; CDR3: CASRVAGEQYF
D: TRBD1; J: TRBJ1-1; V: TRBV19; size: few; DNA: TGTGCCAGTAGCCCGGGACAGGGAAACACTGAAGCTTTCTTT; CDR3: CASSPGQGNTEAFF
D: NA; J: TRBJ2-7; V: TRBV6-2/TRBV6-3; size: NA; DNA: TGTGCCAGCAGTAACTACGAGCAGTACTTC; CDR3: CASSNYEQYF
D: TRBD1; J: TRBJ1-1; V: TRBV5-6; size: few; DNA: TGTGCCAGCGCCGGGACAGGGTCGTCGAGCACTGAAGCTTTCTTT; CDR3: CASAGTGSSSTEAFF
D: NA; J: TRBJ1-6; V: TRBV27; size: once; DNA: TGTGCCAGCAGTTTATCCGCCTCAACGAGCTCCTATAATTCACCCCTCCACTTT; CDR3: CASSLSASTSSYNSPLHF